The source of this T cell receptor (beta chain) is a study of OX40 agonist ivuxolimab in advanced cancers. Study details: An agonistic human IgG2 monoclonal antibody against OX40 (CD134) was given.

Findings of the study overall: CD4+ T cells averaged fewer expanded clones than CD8+ T cells. It was also the case that some nonresponders had low normalized T-cell clonal expansion.

The timepoints at which blood was sampled were baseline, cycle 4 day 1, and cycle 7 day 1. Notes on this clone: Its antigen remains unknown.

Assay used: immunoSEQ multiplex PCR; TCRdb lists only in-frame clones, some missing. The sample shows roughly 92,000 clones, about 93% of them seen only once. The CDR3 runs 14 residues. Trimming shortened V by 2 bases and J by 8 bases, and 15 bases separated the two germline ends. Germline V gene sequence: CDR1 SGHTA, CDR2 FQGNSA. The sequence derives from an adult with an advanced solid tumor such as melanoma, head and neck, liver or kidney cancer. The chain couples TRBV7-2 to TRBJ1-2, with D unclear. The material sequenced was CD4+ or CD8+ T cells sorted from blood, taken in a trial of the OX40 agonist ivuxolimab. The CDR3 coding sequence is TGTGCCAGCAGCTTATTACTTCGAGGCCTAGGCTACACCTTC. This translates into CASSLLLRGLGYTF.